One and the same sample provided the 18 T cell receptor beta chains below, sequenced in a study of beta chain features in type 1 diabetes. General observations from the study: Shorter TCRB CDR3s, moderately but significantly so, were found in Type 1 diabetes patients in all four CD4+ subsets.

The sequenced template was cDNA made from the entire isolated RNA. This table comes from immunoSEQ multiplex PCR, and its TCRdb copy is limited to in-frame clones, with some not included. The table has hundreds of thousands of clones, around 16% seen once. Their specific antigens are unknown. The sequencing sample was made of naive CD4+ T cells from blood. All receptors come from a man aged 18-30 years with type 1 diabetes.

The sample holds a few counts of this clone. The rearrangement uses TRBV7-9 and TRBJ2-7, with a weak D call TRBD2 (6 bases). CDR1 SEHNR and CDR2 FQNEAQ come from the germline V gene (reference sequence). CDR3 length: 14 residues. V lost 5 bases and J 4 bases, leaving 15 bases between the germline ends. CDR3 protein: CASSQSGGAYEQYF. DNA of the CDR3: TGTGCCAGCAGCCAGTCCGGGGGAGCTTACGAGCAGTACTTC.

The chain combines TRBV19 with TRBJ2-4; a possible D gene is TRBD2 (6 bases). In germline, CDR1 is LNHDA, CDR2 SQIVND (reference sequence). This CDR3 region has 14 residues. V lost 10 bases and J 8 bases, leaving 21 bases between the germline ends. The CDR3 is CATMNAGLGDIQYF. The CDR3, as DNA: TGTGCCACCATGAACGCGGGATTGGGTGACATTCAGTACTTC.

This clone has a handful of counts. The CDR3 nucleotides read TGCGCCAGCAGGTTCCGCGGGAGGTCGAATGAGCAGTTCTTC. Protein: CASRFRGRSNEQFF. This chain joins TRBV5-1 and TRBJ2-1; 8 nucleotides match TRBD2. This CDR3 has 14 amino acids. The ends lost 5 bases at V and 7 bases at J; junction bases unmatched: 8. CDR1 is SGHRS and CDR2 is YFSETQ in the germline V gene.

The rearrangement joins TRBV5-1 to TRBJ2-7; unclear D gene. The CDR3 spans 15 residues. The germline V gene has CDR1 SGHRS and CDR2 YFSETQ. V lost 1 base, J lost 0 bases, and 11 bases lay in between. The CDR3 coding sequence is TGCGCCAGCAGCTTGTCGGCAGGAAGCTCCTACGAGCAGTACTTC. This codes for CASSLSAGSSYEQYF.

This clone was counted between two and nine times. The chain joins TRBV7-9 to TRBJ2-3; 10 positions match TRBD2. The CDR3 consists of 14 residues. The germline CDR1 and CDR2 sequences are SEHNR and FQNEAQ (reference sequence). Trimming took 4 bases from V and 6 from J; bases not matched to a gene: 4. Here the CDR3 reads CASSYGLAVDTQYF. Here the CDR3 DNA reads TGTGCCAGCAGCTACGGACTAGCGGTCGATACGCAGTATTTT.

This clone was counted between two and nine times. This chain uses TRBV30 with TRBJ1-2, with 9 bases lining up with TRBD1. Germline lookup yields CDR1 GTSNPN and CDR2 SVGIG (reference sequence). The CDR3 runs 12 residues. CDR3 loop: CARTGTGIGYTF. CDR3 DNA: TGTGCAAGGACCGGGACAGGGATTGGCTACACCTTC.

Turning to this clone: A read error may account for a junction end that differs from germline. The chain joins TRBV7-2 to TRBJ1-5; the match to TRBD1 covers 11 bases. The CDR3 is 15 residues long. Germline V gene lookup returns CDR1 SGHTA and CDR2 FQGNSA. CDR3 loop: CASRLGTGGFQPQHF. Written as DNA, the CDR3 is TGTGCCAGCAGGTTAGGGACAGGGGGTTTTCAGCCCCAGCATTTT.

The J gene is TRBJ2-1, the V gene TRBV7-2; D is unresolved. Between the trimmed V and J ends, which lost 5 bases and 8 bases, there was a span of 13 bases. Germline-derived CDR1 and CDR2 are SGHTA and FQGNSA. This CDR3 has 13 amino acids. The CDR3 DNA follows: TGTGCCAGCAGCCCGGAAGCCAGGCATGAGCAGTTCTTC. Amino acids: CASSPEARHEQFF.

The sample holds a few counts of this clone. The chain is built from TRBV19 and TRBJ1-5; possibly TRBD1 for D (5 bases). V lost 3 bases and J 4 bases, leaving 10 bases between the germline ends. Germline CDR1 and CDR2: LNHDA and SQIVND (reference sequence). The CDR3 runs to 14 residues. The chain's CDR3 is CASSIAGWNQPQHF. The CDR3 region has the DNA TGTGCCAGTAGTATTGCAGGGTGGAATCAGCCCCAGCATTTT.

This chain connects TRBV30 to TRBJ2-5; 8 bases are shared with TRBD2. The CDR3 totals 13 residues. Germline V gene data show CDR1 as GTSNPN and CDR2 as SVGIG (reference sequence). The V and J ends lost 0 bases and 9 bases, in that order; junction bases with no gene match: 6. Written as DNA, the CDR3 is TGTGCCTGGAGTGTTTTGCGGGAGGTCGCCCAGTACTTC. Encoded protein: CAWSVLREVAQYF. Together with reference TRBV30 and TRBJ2-5, the CDR3 gives the full variable domain: SQTIHQWPATLVQPVGSPLSLECTVEGTSNPNLYWYRQAAGRGLQLLFYSVGIGQISSEVPQNLSASRPQDRQFILSSKKLLLSDSGFYLCAWSVLREVAQYFGPGTRLLVL.

This clone was recorded a few times. The chain joins TRBV30 to TRBJ1-5, with TRBD1 matching 7 bases. V shed 0 bases and J 5 bases; nucleotides not matched to a gene: 4. CDR1 is GTSNPN, CDR2 SVGIG, per germline (reference sequence). This CDR3 region has 14 residues. Here the CDR3 reads CAWSVRQGDQPQHF. The CDR3 DNA follows: TGTGCCTGGAGTGTACGGCAGGGGGATCAGCCCCAGCATTTT. The full variable domain, rest sourced from reference TRBV30 and TRBJ1-5, is SQTIHQWPATLVQPVGSPLSLECTVEGTSNPNLYWYRQAAGRGLQLLFYSVGIGQISSEVPQNLSASRPQDRQFILSSKKLLLSDSGFYLCAWSVRQGDQPQHFGDGTRLSIL.

The V call is TRBV18, the J call TRBJ1-3; 8 bases match TRBD1. Losses at the gene ends were 6 bases for V and 7 bases for J; bases not matched to a gene: 17. The germline CDR1 and CDR2 sequences are KGHSH and LQKENI. The CDR3 covers 17 residues. CDR3 DNA sequence: TGTGCCAGCTCTAACCTCCGGGACAGGCTTCTCTTGAACACCATATATTTT. It yields the protein CASSNLRDRLLLNTIYF. Filled out from reference TRBV18 and TRBJ1-3, the complete variable domain reads NAGVMQNPRHLVRRRGQEARLRCSPMKGHSHVYWYRQLPEEGLKFMVYLQKENIIDESGMPKERFSAEFPKEGPSILRIQQVVRGDSAAYFCASSNLRDRLLLNTIYFGEGSWLTVV.

The V gene is TRBV30, the J gene TRBJ2-3, with TRBD2 matching 9 bases. CDR1 GTSNPN and CDR2 SVGIG come from the germline V gene (reference sequence). Trimming removed 0 bases from V and 4 bases from J; junction bases left unmatched: 2. The length of the CDR3 is 14 residues. CDR3 residues: CAWSVAGGADTQYF. The CDR3 DNA sequence: TGTGCCTGGAGTGTAGCGGGAGGAGCAGATACGCAGTATTTT.

This clone occurred a few times. The V gene is TRBV29-1, the J gene TRBJ2-5, with D possibly TRBD1 on 6 matching bases. The CDR3 has 14 amino acids. V dropped 7 bases and J dropped 2 bases, with 17 bases sitting between them. Germline lookup yields CDR1 SQVTM and CDR2 ANQGSEA. CDR3 DNA: TGCAGCGCCGTACAGTGGCAGGGGCAAGAGACCCAGTACTTC. It specifies CSAVQWQGQETQYF.

The chain is built from TRBV27 and TRBJ1-5; no firm D call. Germline CDR1 MNHEY, CDR2 SMNVEV (reference sequence). Trimming took off 2 bases at V and 1 base at J, with 9 bases between the two ends. The length of the CDR3 is 15 residues. The CDR3 DNA reads TGTGCCAGCAGTTTACATGGAGGGAGCAATCAGCCCCAGCATTTT. Protein: CASSLHGGSNQPQHF.

The chain combines TRBV18 with TRBJ1-1; D might be TRBD1 (5 bases). The CDR3 totals 15 residues. CDR1 is KGHSH, CDR2 LQKENI, per germline. V gave up 0 bases and J gave up 4 bases, with 12 bases separating them. CDR3 nucleotide sequence: TGTGCCAGCTCACCACCGGCGGGGGTCGGCACTGAAGCTTTCTTT. This gives the protein CASSPPAGVGTEAFF.

The chain links TRBV7-2 to TRBJ2-5, with 7 bases identical to TRBD2. V shed 8 bases and J 5 bases; nucleotides not matched to a gene: 11. CDR1 is SGHTA, CDR2 FQGNSA, per germline. This CDR3 contains 14 residues. The CDR3 region has the DNA TGTGCCAGCCAGCGGGCGGGAGTTCGGGAGACCCAGTACTTC. Translated: CASQRAGVRETQYF.

This CDR3 reads CADREGAGANVLTF. Here the CDR3 DNA reads TGTGCCGATCGGGAGGGGGCTGGGGCCAACGTCCTGACTTTC. The J gene is TRBJ2-6, the V gene TRBV2; 8 nucleotides agree with TRBD2. The germline V gene has CDR1 SNHLY and CDR2 FYNNEI. The CDR3 sequence is 14 residues long. V shed 11 bases, J shed 2 bases, and the junction held 5 bases outside the gene matches.